This T cell receptor (beta chain) originates from a study of vaccination effects on CD4 cells after COVID-19. Study in general: Following the second dose by a median of 72 days, the post-vaccine samples were obtained.

This clone occurred once. Its antigen is not identified. After expansion with viral peptide pools in the ViraFEST assay, antigen-specific CD4+ T cells were sequenced. Once cultured for roughly 10 days, the cells underwent separation to obtain CD4+ T cells. Participants were vaccinated with two doses of either the BNT162b2 or mRNA-1273 vaccine. Some clones are missing from TCRdb's copy, which holds only in-frame ones; the method was immunoSEQ multiplex PCR. Of more than 20,000 clones in the sample, 72% are singletons; the top ten hold roughly 10%. Germline CDR1 reads MNHEY; CDR2 reads SVGAGI. J lost 8 bases, V lost 7 bases, and 13 bases had no gene match. The CDR3 is 15 residues long. Study-wide findings and caveats: The study enrolled few convalescent patients and sampled no early post-infection timepoints.

The origin of this receptor is a human donor who received a COVID-19 vaccine. This chain links TRBV6-5 with TRBJ2-1; TRBD1 matches 8 bases. The specimen was CD4+ T cells from PBMCs cultured with HCoV-NL63 spike peptides, collected after COVID-19 vaccination. In nucleotides, the CDR3 is TGTGCCAGCAATGGGGTCGGACAGGGTAGGGATGAGCAGTTCTTC. Its translation is CASNGVGQGRDEQFF.